What follows are 3 T cell receptor beta chains derived from one specimen sequenced in a study of spatial heterogeneity in lung cancer. Broader study findings: Expanded alpha and beta TCR counts within tumors tracked tumor mutation counts.

The time point is: sample taken at primary tumor resection. TCRdb re-analysed the 5' RACE reads in MiXCR, keeping a single row per CDR3 protein. The sample has roughly 18,000 distinct CDR3 sequences, 7% seen once. No antigen has been assigned to these receptors. Sequences were derived from lung tumor tissue, sampled at surgery. These receptors were taken from a female donor with early-stage non-small cell lung cancer.

This clonotype was detected a few times. This chain connects TRBV6-1 to TRBJ2-5, with 10 bases identical to TRBD2. V lost 6 bases, J lost 4 bases, and 11 bases stayed unmatched. The germline gives CDR1 MNHNS, CDR2 SASEGT. This CDR3 region has 16 residues. CDR3 in amino acids: CASRQSSSGGGETQYF. The CDR3 DNA is TGTGCCAGCAGGCAATCATCTAGCGGGGGTGGAGAGACCCAGTACTTC.

This clonotype is medium-sized (0.01 to 0.1%). This chain links TRBV12-3 or TRBV12-4 with TRBJ1-5; D is possibly TRBD1 (5 bases). The V and J ends lost 4 bases and 3 bases respectively, with 19 bases between them. This CDR3 has 17 residues. The CDR3 nucleotides are TGTGCCAGCAGTTCCCAGGGAGGGCCGAGATTCAATCAGCCCCAGCATTTT. It encodes CASSSQGGPRFNQPQHF.

The chain links TRBV15 to TRBJ2-6; no clear D. The CDR3 totals 13 residues. Germline CDR1 is LNHNV and CDR2 is YYDKDF (reference sequence). The ends were cut back, 5 bases at V and 6 bases at J, with 8 bases in the middle. CDR3 sequence reads: CATSGPEANVLTF. In DNA, the CDR3 is TGTGCCACCAGCGGGCCCGAGGCCAACGTCCTGACTTTC.